This T cell receptor (beta chain) was sequenced during a study of blood T cell repertoires in COVID-19. Study overall: Acute-phase and convalescent COVID-19 samples originated in the United States, Italy and Spain. Nucleic acid was either cDNA or gDNA, and it came from T cells, B-cell-depleted T cells, or PBMCs.

CDR1 is MNHEY, CDR2 SVGAGI, per germline. V lost 8 bases to trimming and J lost 5 bases; unmatched junction nucleotides: 2. The CDR3 sequence is 12 residues long. Original data processing: Amplification from reference gene primers served as the basis for estimated nucleated cell counts. Assay used: immunoSEQ multiplex PCR; TCRdb lists only in-frame clones, some missing. V, J and clone size are those of that table, while D and trimming were read from the DNA. The sample has approximately 280,000 clones, 85% to 90% seen once. The rearrangement joins TRBV6-5 to TRBJ1-4; 7 bases align to TRBD1. The source is a man between 40 and 49 years old with acute or convalescent COVID-19. The sample consisted of peripheral blood. CDR3 protein: CASQGVNEKLFF. As DNA, the CDR3 is TGTGCCAGCCAGGGGGTGAATGAAAAACTGTTTTTT.